Below, 14 T cell receptor beta chains from the same sample are listed, as sequenced in a study of blood T cell repertoires in COVID-19. The table came from immunoSEQ multiplex PCR; TCRdb's copy has only in-frame clones and leaves some out. The sample yields a few hundred thousand clones, roughly 80% seen once. The sample taken for sequencing was PBMCs or T cells enriched from blood (not recorded which). The receptors derive from a man aged 30 to 45 with acute COVID-19.

The chain has TRBV19 and TRBJ2-3; 9 positions match TRBD2. CDR3 size: 15 residues. The germline CDR1 and CDR2 sequences are LNHDA and SQIVND (reference sequence). V gave up 7 bases and J gave up 3 bases; unmatched junction bases: 8. The CDR3 DNA follows: TGTGCCAGTAACGCGGGAGGGCCTAAGACAGATACGCAGTATTTT. It codes for CASNAGGPKTDTQYF.

In DNA, the CDR3 is TGTGCCAGCAGCCCCCGACCGACAGGGCTGAACACTGAAGCTTTCTTT. This sequence encodes CASSPRPTGLNTEAFF. The V gene is TRBV9, the J gene TRBJ1-1; TRBD1 matches 7 bases. V was clipped by 4 bases and J by 0 bases; unmatched bases: 9. Germline V gives CDR1 SGDLS, CDR2 YYNGEE. The CDR3 runs to 16 residues.

The chain carries TRBV11-3 and TRBJ1-2, with a possible D match to TRBD1 (6 bases). Germline CDR1 is SGHNT and CDR2 is YENEEA. The CDR3 has 12 residues. V lost 3 bases and J 8 bases, leaving 10 bases between the germline ends. The CDR3 bases are TGTGCCAGCAGCTTTGGGGGCAAGGGCTACACCTTC. Translation: CASSFGGKGYTF.

The CDR3 loop is CASSGGGLNYEQYV. The CDR3, as DNA: TGTGCCAGCAGCGGCGGGGGTCTTAACTACGAGCAGTACGTC. The chain is built from TRBV12-1 and TRBJ2-7; the D call in the table, TRBD2, was not verified against the DNA. TRBV12-1 is marked as a pseudogene. The CDR3 contains 14 residues.

The chain carries TRBV3-1 (or the pseudogene TRBV3-2) and TRBJ1-6; 7 positions agree with TRBD1. Germline loops: CDR1 LGHDT, CDR2 YNNKEL (reference sequence). V lost 2 bases, J lost 9 bases, and 4 bases stayed unmatched. The CDR3 sequence is 14 residues long. The DNA of the CDR3 is TGTGCCAGCAGCCAATGGGGACAGACTTCACCCCTCCACTTT. Protein product: CASSQWGQTSPLHF.

In its sample, this clone was seen once. The V and J genes are TRBV5-1 and TRBJ2-2, with a weak D call TRBD1 (5 bases). The germline CDR1 and CDR2 sequences are SGHRS and YFSETQ. Deletions cut 3 bases from V and 1 base from J, with 7 bases between. This CDR3 contains 14 residues. CDR3 amino acids: CASSWQGNTGELFF. The CDR3, as DNA: TGCGCCAGCAGCTGGCAGGGGAACACCGGGGAGCTGTTTTTT.

V usage is TRBV19 and J usage is TRBJ1-1, with a weak D call TRBD1 (5 bases). Germline V gives CDR1 LNHDA, CDR2 SQIVND (reference sequence). CDR3 length: 13 amino acids. The V gene lost 4 bases and the J gene lost 2 bases, with 8 bases spanning the gap. CDR3 amino acids: CASSNQGNTEAFF. CDR3 DNA: TGTGCCAGTAGTAACCAGGGTAACACTGAAGCTTTCTTT.

The V and J genes are TRBV7-8 and TRBJ1-5; D is possibly TRBD1 (6 bases). The CDR3 has 16 residues. The germline V gene has CDR1 SGHVS and CDR2 FQNEAQ. The V and J ends lost 5 bases and 5 bases respectively, with 19 bases between them. The CDR3 nucleotides read TGTGCCAGCAGCCACGGGGGACGGCGGGGGCATCAGCCCCAGCATTTT. It is translated as CASSHGGRRGHQPQHF.

Concerning this clone itself: A junction end diverges from the germline sequence, so it may reflect a read error. This chain connects TRBV7-7 to TRBJ2-3, with 8 positions matching TRBD2. This CDR3 has 17 amino acids. CDR1 is SSHAT, CDR2 FNYEAQ, per germline (reference sequence). CDR3 coding DNA: TGTGCTAGCAGCCCCCGGACTAGCTTTGGGGGCACAGATACGCAGTATTTT. This translates into CASSPRTSFGGTDTQYF.

This chain uses TRBV12-5 with TRBJ2-1; D perhaps matches TRBD1 (8 bases). Germline CDR1 LGHNT, CDR2 FRNRAP. This CDR3 region has 16 residues. V was shortened by 5 bases and J by 2 bases, with 16 bases between the two germline ends. For the CDR3, the DNA is TGTGCTAGTGGTACCCGGACAGGGAGGGCCTACAATGAGCAGTTCTTC. The encoded protein is CASGTRTGRAYNEQFF.

The chain links TRBV11-3 to TRBJ1-3; TRBD1 matches 7 bases. Germline assignment: CDR1 SGHNT and CDR2 YENEEA. V was clipped by 5 bases and J by 7 bases; unmatched bases: 14. The CDR3 runs 16 residues. For the CDR3, the DNA is TGTGCCAGCAGCCCGGAGACAGGGAGGACCGGGAACACCATATATTTT. As protein: CASSPETGRTGNTIYF. Combining the CDR3 with reference TRBV11-3 and TRBJ1-3 gives the whole variable domain EAGVVQSPRYKIIEKKQPVAFWCNPISGHNTLYWYLQNLGQGPELLIRYENEEAVDDSQLPKDRFSAERLKGVDSTLKIQPAELGDSAVYLCASSPETGRTGNTIYFGEGSWLTVV.

V and J are TRBV7-8 and TRBJ1-4; D possibly corresponds to TRBD1 (6 bases). The length of the CDR3 is 14 residues. The V gene lost 5 bases and the J gene lost 3 bases, with 10 bases spanning the gap. Germline V gene data show CDR1 as SGHVS and CDR2 as FQNEAQ. The CDR3 sequence is CASSPGHPNEKLFF. CDR3 DNA: TGTGCCAGCAGCCCGGGACACCCTAATGAAAAACTGTTTTTT. Looking up the rest from reference TRBV7-8 and TRBJ1-4 gives the full variable domain: GAGVSQSPRYKVAKRGQDVALRCDPISGHVSLFWYQQALGQGPEFLTYFQNEAQLDKSGLPSDRFFAERPEGSVSTLKIQRTQQEDSAVYLCASSPGHPNEKLFFGSGTQLSVL.

In DNA, the CDR3 is TGTGCCAGTAGTAGTGGTAGGGGATTATCTGAAGCTTTCTTT. It is translated as CASSSGRGLSEAFF. The chain couples TRBV19 to TRBJ1-1, with D perhaps matching TRBD1 (5 bases). Germline V lookup: CDR1 LNHDA, CDR2 SQIVND (reference sequence). The CDR3 totals 14 residues. Trimming stripped 4 bases from V and 6 bases from J, with 15 bases between.

Only one count was recorded for this clone. V usage is TRBV11-2 and J usage is TRBJ2-1; TRBD2 agrees at 12 bases. Germline values: CDR1 SGHAT, CDR2 FQNNGV. CDR3 length: 15 amino acids. J gave up 7 bases and V 6 bases, and 7 bases lay outside the gene matches. The CDR3: CASRALAGGPNEQFF. In DNA form, the CDR3 reads TGTGCCAGCAGGGCCCTAGCGGGAGGGCCGAATGAGCAGTTCTTC.